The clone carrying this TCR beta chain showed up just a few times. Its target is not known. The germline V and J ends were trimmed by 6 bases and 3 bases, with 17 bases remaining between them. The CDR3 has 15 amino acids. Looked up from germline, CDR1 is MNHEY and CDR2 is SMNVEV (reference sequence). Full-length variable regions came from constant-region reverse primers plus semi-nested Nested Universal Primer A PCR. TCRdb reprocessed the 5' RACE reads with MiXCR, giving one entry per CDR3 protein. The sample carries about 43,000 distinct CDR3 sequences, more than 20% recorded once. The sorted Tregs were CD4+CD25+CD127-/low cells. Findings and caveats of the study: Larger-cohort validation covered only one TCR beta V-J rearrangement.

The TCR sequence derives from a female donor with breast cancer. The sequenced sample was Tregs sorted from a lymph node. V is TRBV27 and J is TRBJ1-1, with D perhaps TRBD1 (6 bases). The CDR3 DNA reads TGTGCCAGCAGCCCTGATTGGGGGGGCGACACTGAAGCTTTCTTT. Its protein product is CASSPDWGGDTEAFF.